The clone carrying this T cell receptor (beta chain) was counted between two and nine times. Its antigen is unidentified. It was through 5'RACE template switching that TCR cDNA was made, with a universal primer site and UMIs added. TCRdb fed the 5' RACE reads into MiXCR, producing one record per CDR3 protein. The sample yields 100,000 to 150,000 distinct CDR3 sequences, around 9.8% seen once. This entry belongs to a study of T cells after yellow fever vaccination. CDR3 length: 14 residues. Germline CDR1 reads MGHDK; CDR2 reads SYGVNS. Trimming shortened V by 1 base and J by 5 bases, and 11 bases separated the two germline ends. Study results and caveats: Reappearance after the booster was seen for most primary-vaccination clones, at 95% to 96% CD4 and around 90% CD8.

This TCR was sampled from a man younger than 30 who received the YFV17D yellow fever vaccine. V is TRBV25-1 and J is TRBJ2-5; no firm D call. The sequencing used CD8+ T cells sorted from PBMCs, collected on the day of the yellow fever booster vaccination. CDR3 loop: CASSEFENWETQYF. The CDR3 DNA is TGTGCCAGCAGTGAATTTGAGAATTGGGAGACCCAGTACTTC.